The 20 T cell receptor beta chains in this list originate from one sample, sequenced in a study of T cell responses to AZD1222 COVID-19 vaccine. Clones were sequenced by immunoSEQ multiplex PCR, and TCRdb holds only the in-frame ones, with some missing. The table shows about 99,000 clones, with more than 75% occurring only once. This material consisted of peripheral blood, taken on day 0 of AZD1222 vaccination. The origin of the receptors is an adult in good health.

The chain is built from TRBV30 and TRBJ2-7; 7 bases map to TRBD1. V dropped 3 bases and J dropped 3; count of bases not matched to a gene: 2. From germline, CDR1 is GTSNPN and CDR2 SVGIG (reference sequence). CDR3 length equals 12 residues. The CDR3, as DNA: TGTGCCTGGAGGACAGGGCTCTACGAGCAGTACTTC. This translates into CAWRTGLYEQYF.

This clone was detected once. The chain combines TRBV15 with TRBJ2-1; 8 bases match TRBD1. CDR1 is LNHNV and CDR2 is YYDKDF in the germline V gene (reference sequence). The CDR3 has 16 amino acids. Trimming at V came to 3 bases and at J to 5 bases, leaving 9 bases not matched to a gene. Here the CDR3 reads CATSSGPTTGDNEQFF. DNA for the CDR3: TGTGCCACCAGCAGTGGACCAACGACAGGGGACAATGAGCAGTTCTTC.

This chain links TRBV18 with TRBJ2-1, with 10 positions matching TRBD2. The CDR3 spans 17 residues. V trimming: 1 base; J trimming: 6 bases; junction bases outside the gene matches: 9. CDR1 and CDR2 from the germline V gene are KGHSH and LQKENI. The CDR3 coding sequence is TGTGCCAGCTCACCACAATCTAGCGGGAGATTAATCAATGAGCAGTTCTTC. Translation gives CASSPQSSGRLINEQFF.

The chain combines TRBV6-1 with TRBJ2-3, with D unclear. The CDR3 has 14 residues. Germline CDR1 is MNHNS and CDR2 is SASEGT. Trimming took 2 bases from V and 5 from J, leaving 11 bases between them. The DNA of the CDR3 is TGTGCCAGCAGTGAAAACAGCCCGCGAGATACGCAGTATTTT. Protein: CASSENSPRDTQYF.

CDR3 nucleotide sequence: TGCAGTGCCGATATTTCCGACGAGCAGTACTTC. It specifies CSADISDEQYF. V and J are TRBV20-1 and TRBJ2-7; no definite D call. The V gene lost 6 bases and the J gene lost 5 bases, with 11 bases spanning the gap. This CDR3 spans 11 amino acids. Germline V gene data show CDR1 as DFQATT and CDR2 as SNEGSKA (reference sequence).

Regarding this clone: A read error likely explains this, since a far larger clone differs by one base. In DNA form, the CDR3 reads TGCGCCAGCTGCCAAGGGGGGGAGGCAGGGGAAGCTTTCTTT. Its protein is CASCQGGEAGEAFF. The chain joins TRBV4-3 to TRBJ1-1, with D possibly TRBD1 on 6 matching bases. The CDR3 is 14 residues long. CDR1 is LGHNA, CDR2 YSLEER, per germline.

The rearrangement uses TRBV9 and TRBJ2-1, with TRBD2 matching over 12 bases. The V segment lost 4 bases and the J segment 6 bases; nucleotides outside the gene matches: 5. Germline loops: CDR1 SGDLS, CDR2 YYNGEE. CDR3 length: 15 residues. DNA for the CDR3: TGTGCCAGCAGCCCAACGGGACTAGCGGGCAATGAGCAGTTCTTC. Its translation is CASSPTGLAGNEQFF.

This clone appeared once. The chain links TRBV24-1 to TRBJ2-5; tentative D call: TRBD2 (6 bases). The CDR3 runs 13 residues. V gave up 4 bases and J gave up 5 bases, with 10 bases separating them. The V gene's germline CDR1 is KGHDR and CDR2 SFDVKD. The CDR3 coding sequence is TGTGCCACCAGTGACGGGGGTGTGGAGACCCAGTACTTC. Translating it yields CATSDGGVETQYF.

V and J are TRBV3-1 (or the pseudogene TRBV3-2) and TRBJ2-3; no definite D call. The CDR3 is 13 residues long. Germline V gene lookup returns CDR1 LGHDT and CDR2 YNNKEL (reference sequence). Trimming stripped 0 bases from V and 6 bases from J, with 7 bases between. The CDR3: CASSQDRKDTQYF. The CDR3, as DNA: TGTGCCAGCAGCCAAGATCGGAAGGATACGCAGTATTTT.

The chain uses TRBV28 and TRBJ2-2; D gene unclear. The V end lost 4 bases, the J end lost 2 bases, and 8 bases lay between the germline ends. This CDR3 is built from 14 residues. Germline CDR1 and CDR2: MDHEN and SYDVKM. CDR3 DNA sequence: TGTGCCAGCAGTTCCCAGTATAACACCGGGGAGCTGTTTTTT. Its protein product is CASSSQYNTGELFF.

The chain is built from TRBV24-1 and TRBJ1-2; 7 nucleotides match TRBD1. From germline, CDR1 is KGHDR and CDR2 SFDVKD. With 4 bases clipped from V and 5 bases from J, the junction kept 6 bases outside the gene matches. The CDR3 length is 14 residues. The CDR3 region is CATSEGQEMYGYTF. The CDR3 DNA follows: TGTGCCACCAGTGAAGGACAGGAAATGTATGGCTACACCTTC.

This chain links TRBV18 with TRBJ1-3, with 8 bases matching TRBD1. This CDR3 spans 15 amino acids. Looked up from germline, CDR1 is KGHSH and CDR2 is LQKENI. Trimming at V came to 3 bases and at J to 2 bases, leaving 3 bases not matched to a gene. The CDR3 spells CASSPDRAAGNTIYF. As DNA, the CDR3 is TGTGCCAGCTCACCGGACAGGGCGGCTGGAAACACCATATATTTT.

V is TRBV19 and J is TRBJ2-1; no firm D call. Between the trimmed V and J ends, which lost 3 bases and 5 bases, there was a span of 11 bases. This CDR3 contains 14 residues. From germline, CDR1 is LNHDA and CDR2 SQIVND (reference sequence). This chain's CDR3 is CASSMMQRNNEQFF. The CDR3 bases are TGTGCCAGTAGTATGATGCAGAGGAACAATGAGCAGTTCTTC.

This clone was picked up a small number of times. This sequence joins TRBV28 and TRBJ2-2; 7 bases agree with TRBD2. The CDR3 is 17 amino acids. J gave up 3 bases and V 2 bases, and 9 bases lay outside the gene matches. Germline V gene data show CDR1 as MDHEN and CDR2 as SYDVKM. The chain's CDR3 is CASSLPTGTIDTGELFF. The CDR3 DNA reads as TGTGCCAGCAGTTTACCCACCGGGACTATCGACACCGGGGAGCTGTTTTTT.

This chain joins TRBV7-3 and TRBJ2-3; D is perhaps TRBD1 (6 bases). V lost 0 bases and J 6 bases, leaving 7 bases between the germline ends. CDR3 length: 13 residues. Germline CDR1 is SGHTA and CDR2 is FQGTGA. As DNA, the CDR3 is TGTGCCAGCAGCTTAACCCAGGGGGATACGCAGTATTTT. It yields the protein CASSLTQGDTQYF.

The chain joins TRBV9 to TRBJ1-3, with D unresolved. Germline V gives CDR1 SGDLS, CDR2 YYNGEE. V lost 3 bases to trimming and J lost 1 base, with 14 bases between them. The CDR3 consists of 16 residues. CDR3 bases: TGTGCCAGCAGCGACGGTCAGGCTTATTCTGGAAACACCATATATTTT. This codes for CASSDGQAYSGNTIYF.

This chain joins TRBV19 and TRBJ2-6, with TRBD1 matching 7 bases. This CDR3 has 16 residues. Germline V gene sequence: CDR1 LNHDA, CDR2 SQIVND (reference sequence). Trimming at V came to 2 bases and at J to 0 bases, leaving 1 base not matched to a gene. This CDR3 reads CASSITGASGANVLTF. CDR3 nucleotide sequence: TGTGCCAGTAGTATAACAGGGGCCTCTGGGGCCAACGTCCTGACTTTC.

This chain uses TRBV6-5 with TRBJ1-2; weak D call: TRBD1 (5 bases). V lost 5 bases to trimming and J lost 1 base, with 14 bases between them. Germline lookup yields CDR1 MNHEY and CDR2 SVGAGI. This CDR3 has 15 residues. CDR3 coding DNA: TGTGCCAGCAGTCCCCAGGGTGCCCTTAACTATGGCTACACCTTC. Translated: CASSPQGALNYGYTF.

This chain connects TRBV19 to TRBJ1-6, with TRBD1 matching over 7 bases. The junction had 10 bases not matched to a gene; V was cut back by 3 bases and J by 8 bases. CDR1 and CDR2 from the germline V gene are LNHDA and SQIVND (reference sequence). This CDR3 is built from 16 residues. The CDR3 DNA reads as TGTGCCAGTAGTATCACACAGGGGACATCGGATTCACCCCTCCACTTT. Translation gives CASSITQGTSDSPLHF.

The chain is built from TRBV29-1 and TRBJ2-5; D not resolved. CDR1 SQVTM and CDR2 ANQGSEA come from the germline V gene. The CDR3 spans 12 residues. Trimming took 5 bases from V and 1 from J, leaving 8 bases between them. The CDR3 region is CSVRPIQETQYF. The CDR3 DNA is TGCAGCGTTCGCCCAATCCAAGAGACCCAGTACTTC. The full variable domain, completed using reference TRBV29-1 and TRBJ2-5, is SAVISQKPSRDICQRGTSLTIQCQVDSQVTMMFWYRQQPGQSLTLIATANQGSEATYESGFVIDKFPISRPNLTFSTLTVSNMSPEDSSIYLCSVRPIQETQYFGPGTRLLVL.